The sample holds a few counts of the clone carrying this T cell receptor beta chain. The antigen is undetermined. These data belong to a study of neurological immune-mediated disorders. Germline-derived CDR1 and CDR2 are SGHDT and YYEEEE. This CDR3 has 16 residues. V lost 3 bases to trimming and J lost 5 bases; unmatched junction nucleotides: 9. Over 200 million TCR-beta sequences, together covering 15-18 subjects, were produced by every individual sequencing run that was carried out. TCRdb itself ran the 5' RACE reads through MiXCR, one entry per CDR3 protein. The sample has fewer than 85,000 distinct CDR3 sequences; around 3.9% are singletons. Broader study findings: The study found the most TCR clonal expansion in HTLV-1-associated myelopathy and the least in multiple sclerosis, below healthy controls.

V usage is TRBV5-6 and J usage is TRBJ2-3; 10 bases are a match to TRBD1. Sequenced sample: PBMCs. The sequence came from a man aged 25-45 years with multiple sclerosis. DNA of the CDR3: TGTGCCAGCAGCTCCCAGATGGGACAGGGGATAGATACGCAGTATTTT. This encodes CASSSQMGQGIDTQYF.